This passage covers 15 T cell receptor beta chains from one sample sequenced in a study of blood T cell repertoires in COVID-19. The protocol was immunoSEQ multiplex PCR, while the TCRdb copy is restricted to in-frame clones and leaves out a portion. The table shows more than 90,000 clones, with around 87% occurring only once. The sequencing input was peripheral blood. Receptor source: a woman in her 30s with acute or convalescent COVID-19.

The V call is TRBV7-9, the J call TRBJ2-7, with 9 bases that match TRBD1. The CDR3 runs to 14 residues. V shed 5 bases, J shed 6 bases, and the junction held 8 bases outside the gene matches. Germline V gene sequence: CDR1 SEHNR, CDR2 FQNEAQ (reference sequence). As DNA, the CDR3 is TGTGCCAGCAGCGGATTAACAGGGGGCAGCGAGCAGTACTTC. It is translated as CASSGLTGGSEQYF.

This clone was detected once. The chain recombines TRBV2 with TRBJ1-1; TRBD1 matches at 7 bases. Germline assignment: CDR1 SNHLY and CDR2 FYNNEI. J gave up 5 bases and V 6 bases, and 9 bases lay outside the gene matches. This CDR3 is 14 amino acids long. CDR3 nucleotide sequence: TGTGCCAGCAGCCCCGTAACAGGGGTGACTGAAGCTTTCTTT. It encodes CASSPVTGVTEAFF.

This chain joins TRBV10-2 and TRBJ1-6; a weak D match, TRBD1 (5 bases). The V end was cut by 3 bases, the J end by 10 bases, with 22 bases between. CDR1 and CDR2 (germline): WSHSY, SAAADI. The CDR3 is 17 residues long. CDR3 amino acids: CASSERFPGEYESPLHF. The CDR3, as DNA: TGCGCCAGCAGTGAAAGGTTTCCGGGGGAGTATGAGTCACCCCTCCACTTT.

This sequence joins TRBV10-2 and TRBJ2-7; TRBD1 matches at 8 bases. This CDR3 has 12 amino acids. V shed 6 bases, J shed 5 bases, and the junction held 3 bases outside the gene matches. CDR1 and CDR2 (germline): WSHSY, SAAADI. DNA for the CDR3: TGCGCCAGCAGCGTACAGGGGGACGAGCAGTACTTC. It encodes CASSVQGDEQYF.

The J gene is TRBJ1-6, the V gene TRBV13; 7 positions match TRBD1. The CDR3 is 15 amino acids. Trimming removed 5 bases from V and 7 bases from J; junction bases left unmatched: 8. CDR1 and CDR2 from the germline V gene are PRHDT and FYEKMQ (reference sequence). Here the CDR3 DNA reads TGTGCCAGCAGCAGGGGAGTGACAGGGAATTCACCCCTCCACTTT. Translated, it gives CASSRGVTGNSPLHF. The full variable domain, its missing parts supplied by reference TRBV13 and TRBJ1-6, is AAGVIQSPRHLIKEKRETATLKCYPIPRHDTVYWYQQGPGQDPQFLISFYEKMQSDKGSIPDRFSAQQFSDYHSELNMSSLELGDSALYFCASSRGVTGNSPLHFGNGTRLTVT.

The chain employs TRBV4-1 and TRBJ2-1, with TRBD2 identical over 9 bases. This CDR3 comprises 15 residues. V lost 1 base, J lost 9 bases, and 7 bases stayed unmatched. Germline V gene lookup returns CDR1 MGHRA and CDR2 YSYEKL. The CDR3 DNA reads as TGCGCCAGCAGCCAAGCCCCCGGGACTAGCTCTGAGCAGTTCTTC. Its translation: CASSQAPGTSSEQFF.

This chain uses TRBV12-5 with TRBJ2-5, with TRBD1 as a possible D gene (5 bases). The V end was cut by 7 bases, the J end by 4 bases, with 13 bases between. CDR3 length equals 13 residues. Germline V CDR1 and CDR2: LGHNT, FRNRAP. The CDR3 loop is CASAQGGRETQYF. The CDR3 nucleotides read TGTGCTAGTGCCCAGGGTGGGCGAGAGACCCAGTACTTC.

The J gene is TRBJ1-2, the V gene TRBV4-1; D may be TRBD1 (5 bases). The ends were cut back, 1 base at V and 0 bases at J, with 12 bases in the middle. The CDR3 covers 16 residues. CDR1 is MGHRA, CDR2 YSYEKL, per germline. As DNA, the CDR3 is TGCGCCAGCAGCCAAGCTAAGGACAATCCTAACTATGGCTACACCTTC. It codes for CASSQAKDNPNYGYTF.

In this sample, this clone turned up once. The rearrangement uses TRBV27 and TRBJ1-5; 8 bases fit TRBD1. Germline-derived CDR1 and CDR2 are MNHEY and SMNVEV (reference sequence). V lost 6 bases to trimming and J lost 5 bases; unmatched junction nucleotides: 9. The CDR3 is 15 amino acids. The CDR3 region is CASRQQGGGDQPQHF. The CDR3 DNA sequence: TGTGCCAGCAGGCAACAGGGGGGAGGAGATCAGCCCCAGCATTTT.

Remarks on this clone: This sample includes further DNA sequences coding for the same CDR3. In DNA form, the CDR3 reads TGTGCCAGCAGTTTTAGCGGGACTGAAGCTTTCTTT. Protein sequence: CASSFSGTEAFF. This sequence joins TRBV12-3 or TRBV12-4 and TRBJ1-1; D remains ambiguous. The CDR3 extends over 12 amino acids. Trimming left V 3 bases short and J 5 bases short, with 7 bases between.

The J gene is TRBJ1-2, the V gene TRBV3-1 (or the pseudogene TRBV3-2); 8 positions agree with TRBD1. The CDR3 totals 12 residues. Germline assignment: CDR1 LGHDT and CDR2 YNNKEL (reference sequence). Unmatched junction bases numbered 1, after V lost 2 bases and J lost 8 bases. This CDR3 is CASSQQGAGYTF. The DNA of the CDR3 is TGTGCCAGCAGCCAACAGGGGGCCGGCTACACCTTC.

The chain links TRBV9 to TRBJ1-5, with 8 positions matching TRBD1. The germline CDR1 and CDR2 sequences are SGDLS and YYNGEE. The CDR3 has 14 residues. V shed 4 bases, J shed 7 bases, and the junction held 7 bases outside the gene matches. The CDR3 sequence: CASSRDRGGQPQHF. The CDR3 nucleotides are TGTGCCAGCAGCCGTGACAGGGGTGGACAGCCCCAGCATTTT.

V and J are TRBV19 and TRBJ1-1; no reliable D call. Germline lookup yields CDR1 LNHDA and CDR2 SQIVND (reference sequence). This CDR3 has 16 amino acids. Trimming removed 5 bases at V and 0 bases at J, with 16 bases between. CDR3 amino acids: CASSPRVLPLNTEAFF. CDR3 coding DNA: TGTGCCAGTAGTCCCCGAGTCCTCCCCTTGAACACTGAAGCTTTCTTT.

The chain carries TRBV7-6 and TRBJ1-1; 7 nucleotides align to TRBD1. Trimming at V came to 0 bases and at J to 0 bases, leaving 4 bases not matched to a gene. This CDR3 has 16 amino acids. The V gene's germline CDR1 is SGHVS and CDR2 FNYEAQ. This CDR3 reads CASSLAGGLLNTEAFF. CDR3 in DNA: TGTGCCAGCAGCTTAGCAGGGGGCCTCTTGAACACTGAAGCTTTCTTT.

The chain combines TRBV7-9 with TRBJ1-1, with D unresolved. The germline CDR1 and CDR2 sequences are SEHNR and FQNEAQ (reference sequence). The CDR3 consists of 14 residues. The germline V and J ends were trimmed by 2 bases and 1 base, with 8 bases remaining between them. The CDR3 sequence: CASSLLQKNTEAFF. CDR3 in DNA: TGTGCCAGCAGCTTACTTCAGAAGAACACTGAAGCTTTCTTT.